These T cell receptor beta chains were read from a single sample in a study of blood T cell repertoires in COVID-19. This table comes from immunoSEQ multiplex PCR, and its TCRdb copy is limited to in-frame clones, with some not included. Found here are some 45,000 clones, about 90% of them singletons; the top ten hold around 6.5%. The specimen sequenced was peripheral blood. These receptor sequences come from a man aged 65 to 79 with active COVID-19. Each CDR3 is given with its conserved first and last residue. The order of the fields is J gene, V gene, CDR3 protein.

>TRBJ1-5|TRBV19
CASSIDGGYQPQHF
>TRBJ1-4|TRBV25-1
CASSAGQGALVVEKLFF
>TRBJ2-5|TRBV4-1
CASSQGVLETQYF
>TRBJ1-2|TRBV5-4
CASSLGGASANYGYTF
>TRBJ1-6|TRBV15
CATSRRTEGKTYNSPLHF
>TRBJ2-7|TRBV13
CASSYRTSGSPYEQYF
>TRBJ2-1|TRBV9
CASSVSGGRNNEQFF
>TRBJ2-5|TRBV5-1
CASCRQGGRRLQETQYF
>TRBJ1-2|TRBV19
CASSIPRDRENYGYTF
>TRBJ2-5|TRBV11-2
CASSLGASGFQETQYF
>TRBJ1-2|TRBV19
CATRTGGIYGYTF
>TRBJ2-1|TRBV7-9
CASSSGQYNEQFF
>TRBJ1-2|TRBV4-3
CASSQDSQMNYGYTF
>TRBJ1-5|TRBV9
CASSTTARTGGGQPQHF
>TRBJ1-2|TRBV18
CASSPTDSYYGYTF
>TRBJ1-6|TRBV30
CAWRLDRGTSSYNSPLHF
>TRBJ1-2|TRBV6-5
CASSYSFSGAYGYTF
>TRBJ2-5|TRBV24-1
CATRGTGDPPDF
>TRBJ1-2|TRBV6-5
CASSYSRAGGYTF
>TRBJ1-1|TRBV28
CASSQGTTEAFF
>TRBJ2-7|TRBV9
CASSVTGTANSYEQYF
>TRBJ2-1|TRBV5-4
CASSPGTSGGRYNEQFF
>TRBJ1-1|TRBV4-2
CASSPLEGGRTEAFF
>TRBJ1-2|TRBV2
CASSELSHGYTF
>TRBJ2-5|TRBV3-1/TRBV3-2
CASSQSLGGMGETQYF
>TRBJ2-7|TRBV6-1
CASSEMGDRAYEQYF
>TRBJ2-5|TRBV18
CASSPKRETQYF
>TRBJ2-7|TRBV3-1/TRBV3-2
CASSQDRQGDRWNF
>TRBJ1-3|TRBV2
CASSENPQRNTIYF
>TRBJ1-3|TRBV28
CASRNRDMMENTIYF
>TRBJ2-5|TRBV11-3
CASSLQRGALGETQYF